A few counts support the clone carrying this TCR beta chain. The data originate from a study of blood T cell repertoires in COVID-19. Method: immunoSEQ multiplex PCR; TCRdb's copy keeps in-frame clones and lacks some. The sample shows 85,000 to 120,000 clones, around four fifths of them seen only once. After removal of 5 bases from V and 0 bases from J, the junction contained 10 bases not matched to a gene. The germline V gene encodes CDR1 SGHVS and CDR2 FNYEAQ. This CDR3 spans 18 amino acids. The receptor was derived from a man in his sixties with active or convalescent COVID-19. The genes are TRBV7-6 and TRBJ1-6; TRBD1 matches 7 bases. The sample comprised peripheral blood. The CDR3 DNA reads as TGTGCCAGCAGCCTACAGGGGCCCAAGAGCTCCTATAATTCACCCCTCCACTTT. Protein sequence: CASSLQGPKSSYNSPLHF.